This T cell receptor (beta chain) emerged from a study of identical twins. Using its own MiXCR run on the 5' RACE reads, TCRdb lists one record per CDR3 protein. In the table there are around 490,000 distinct CDR3 sequences, about a fifth of which are singletons. There are 12 residues in the CDR3. Trimming removed 4 bases at V and 3 bases at J, with 7 bases between. CDR1 is DFQATT and CDR2 is SNEGSKA in the germline V gene (reference sequence). These same records also appear under a second study, on yellow fever vaccine responses in identical twins.

The origin of this receptor is a woman younger than 35 in good health. The rearrangement links TRBV20-1 to TRBJ1-5; TRBD1 might be the D (5 bases). Source material: CD4+ T cells sorted from blood. CDR3 residues: CSAIRDNQPQHF. The CDR3 DNA is TGCAGTGCTATCAGGGACAATCAGCCCCAGCATTTT.